This TCR beta chain was profiled in a study of T cells after yellow fever vaccination. Across the whole study: CD3, CD45RA, CCR7 and CD95 defined the sorted EM, EMRA, CM and Tscm memory subsets.

Relative to its sample, this clonotype is medium-sized. V dropped 5 bases and J dropped 6 bases, with 17 bases sitting between them. This CDR3 has 15 residues. TCRdb recomputed calls from the 5' RACE reads with MiXCR, one row per CDR3 protein. The sample consists of 14,000 or so distinct CDR3 sequences, approximately 6.8% of them appearing once. The sequence was obtained from a man between 18 and 35 years old who received the YFV17D yellow fever vaccine. The material was PBMCs, either bulk or a sorted T-cell subset (CD4+, CD8+, memory, or dextramer-sorted; not recorded which), obtained on the day of the yellow fever booster vaccination. The rearrangement links TRBV12-3 or TRBV12-4 to TRBJ2-1; D is ambiguous. CDR3 bases: TGTGCCAGCAGTCCCTCGACGGACCCCTTCAATGAGCAGTTCTTC. As protein: CASSPSTDPFNEQFF.